The 7 T cell receptor beta chains below all came from one sample that was sequenced in a study of molecular identifiers for immune sequencing clone quantification. TCRdb analysed the PCR reads with MiXCR anew, one entry per CDR3 protein. The data contain approximately 93,000 distinct CDR3 sequences, approximately 23% of them singletons. Material: naive CD8+ T cells from blood, with Jurkat cell RNA spiked in. The subset was: FACS-sorted CD8+CD4-CCR7+CD45RA+ naive T cells. Receptors were obtained from a human donor in good health. Some libraries in this study had Jurkat cell RNA spiked in.

This clonotype was seen only a few times. CDR3 DNA sequence: TGCAGCGTCAGGGGGGGTCCTACTAGCACAGATACGCAGTATTTT. Translating it yields CSVRGGPTSTDTQYF. The chain couples TRBV29-1 to TRBJ2-3; D tentatively reads TRBD1 or TRBD2 (7 bases each). The CDR3 sequence is 15 residues long. V was cut by 6 bases and J by 0 bases, with 16 bases left in between. The V gene's germline CDR1 is SQVTM and CDR2 ANQGSEA.

A word on this clonotype: At one end the junction does not follow the germline gene, possibly because of a read error. This chain connects TRBV23-1 to TRBJ1-2; tentatively, D is TRBD1 (6 bases). TRBV23-1 is marked as an open reading frame, function uncertain. The CDR3 is 17 amino acids. CDR3 coding DNA: TGCGCCAGCAGTCAACAACCCACAGGGCCCGCTAACTATGGCTACATCTTC. It encodes CASSQQPTGPANYGYIF.

This clonotype was detected only a few times. The chain is built from TRBV19 and TRBJ2-7; D is possibly TRBD1 (6 bases). CDR1 LNHDA and CDR2 SQIVND come from the germline V gene (reference sequence). Trimming cost V 7 bases and J 0 bases, with 13 bases left between them. The CDR3 totals 14 residues. CDR3 nucleotide sequence: TGTGCCAGTACTGAGGACAGTCTCTCCTACGAGCAGTACTTC. It translates to CASTEDSLSYEQYF.

This clonotype was seen more than once but under ten times. The rearrangement joins TRBV5-6 to TRBJ1-1; perhaps TRBD1 as D (6 bases). V gave up 4 bases and J gave up 5 bases, with 12 bases separating them. Germline-derived CDR1 and CDR2 are SGHDT and YYEEEE. CDR3 length equals 13 residues. This chain's CDR3 is CASSRDIRTEAFF. The DNA for the CDR3 is TGTGCCAGCAGCCGGGACATAAGGACTGAAGCTTTCTTT.

The genes are TRBV19 and TRBJ1-1; no clear D. There are 16 residues in the CDR3. V gave up 6 bases and J gave up 4 bases, with 21 bases separating them. The germline V gene encodes CDR1 LNHDA and CDR2 SQIVND (reference sequence). The CDR3 region is CASRIFGEGMFTEAFF. DNA of the CDR3: TGTGCCAGTAGAATATTCGGGGAGGGTATGTTCACTGAAGCTTTCTTT.

This clonotype was counted many times. V gene TRBV4-1 combines with J gene TRBJ1-3; D is unclear. Trimming took off 2 bases at V and 16 bases at J, with 15 bases between the two ends. This CDR3 has 12 amino acids. Germline V CDR1 and CDR2: MGHRA, YSYEKL. This CDR3 is CASSQLDGPRYF. The CDR3 coding sequence is TGCGCCAGCAGCCAACTCGACGGCCCGAGGTATTTT.

A remark on this clonotype: A much larger clone lies a single base off, so this may be a read error. The J gene is TRBJ2-3, the V gene TRBV29-1; TRBD2 is a possible D gene (5 bases). This CDR3 is 11 amino acids long. Germline V lookup: CDR1 SQVTM, CDR2 ANQGSEA. In DNA form, the CDR3 reads TGCCGCGGGCGGGCCTTGGATACGCAGTATTTT. Translated, it gives CRGRALDTQYF.